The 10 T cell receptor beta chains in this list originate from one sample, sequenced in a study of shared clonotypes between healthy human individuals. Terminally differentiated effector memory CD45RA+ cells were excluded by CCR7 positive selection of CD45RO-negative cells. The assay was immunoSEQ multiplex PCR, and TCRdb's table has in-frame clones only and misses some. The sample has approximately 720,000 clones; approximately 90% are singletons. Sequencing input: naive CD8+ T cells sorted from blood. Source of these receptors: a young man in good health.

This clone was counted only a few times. As DNA, the CDR3 is TGTGCCAGCAGTTTAGCTAGATTCACCACCGGGGAGCTGTTTTTT. Encoded protein: CASSLARFTTGELFF. This chain connects TRBV28 to TRBJ2-2, with D unclear. Germline V gene data show CDR1 as MDHEN and CDR2 as SYDVKM. The CDR3 is 15 amino acids. V was clipped by 2 bases and J by 4 bases, with 11 bases between them. Combining the CDR3 with reference TRBV28 and TRBJ2-2 gives the whole variable domain DVKVTQSSRYLVKRTGEKVFLECVQDMDHENMFWYRQDPGLGLRLIYFSYDVKMKEKGDIPEGYSVSREKKERFSLILESASTNQTSMYLCASSLARFTTGELFFGEGSRLTVL.

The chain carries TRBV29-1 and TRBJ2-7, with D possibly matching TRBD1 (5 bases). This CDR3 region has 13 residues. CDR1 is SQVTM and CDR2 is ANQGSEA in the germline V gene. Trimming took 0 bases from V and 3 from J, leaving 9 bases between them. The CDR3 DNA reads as TGCAGCGTTGAAGACAGAAGGGGCTACGAGCAGTACTTC. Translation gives CSVEDRRGYEQYF.

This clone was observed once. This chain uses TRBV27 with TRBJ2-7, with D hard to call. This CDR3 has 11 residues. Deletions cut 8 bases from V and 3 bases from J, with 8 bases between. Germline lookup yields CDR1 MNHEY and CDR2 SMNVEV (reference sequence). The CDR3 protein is CASRHYYEQYF. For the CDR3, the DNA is TGTGCCAGCCGACATTACTACGAGCAGTACTTC.

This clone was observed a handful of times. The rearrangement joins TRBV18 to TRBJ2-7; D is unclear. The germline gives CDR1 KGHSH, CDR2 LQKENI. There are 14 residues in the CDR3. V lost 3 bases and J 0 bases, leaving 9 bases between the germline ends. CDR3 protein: CASSPAFDSYEQYF. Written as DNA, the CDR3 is TGTGCCAGCTCACCGGCATTCGACTCCTACGAGCAGTACTTC.

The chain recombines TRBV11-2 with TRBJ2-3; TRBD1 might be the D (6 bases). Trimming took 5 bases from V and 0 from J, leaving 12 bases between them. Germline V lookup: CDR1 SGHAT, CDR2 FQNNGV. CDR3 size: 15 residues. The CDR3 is CASSTGQFSTDTQYF. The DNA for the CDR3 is TGTGCCAGCAGCACCGGACAGTTTAGCACAGATACGCAGTATTTT.

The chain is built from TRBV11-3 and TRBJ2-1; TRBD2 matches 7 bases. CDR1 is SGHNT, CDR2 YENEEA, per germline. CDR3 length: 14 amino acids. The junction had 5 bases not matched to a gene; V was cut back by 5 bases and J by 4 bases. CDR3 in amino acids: CASSPRAGYNEQFF. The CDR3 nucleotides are TGTGCCAGCAGCCCGAGAGCGGGATACAATGAGCAGTTCTTC.

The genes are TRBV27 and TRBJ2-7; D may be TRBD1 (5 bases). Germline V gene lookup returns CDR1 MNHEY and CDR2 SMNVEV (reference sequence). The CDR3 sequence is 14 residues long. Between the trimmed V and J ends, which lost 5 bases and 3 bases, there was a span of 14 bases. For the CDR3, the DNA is TGTGCCAGCAGTCTGAGGACATTTGGCTACGAGCAGTACTTC. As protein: CASSLRTFGYEQYF.

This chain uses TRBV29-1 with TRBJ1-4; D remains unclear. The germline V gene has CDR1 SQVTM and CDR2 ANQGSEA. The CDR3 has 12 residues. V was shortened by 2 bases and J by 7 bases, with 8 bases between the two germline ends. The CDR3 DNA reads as TGCAGCGTTGAACTTGCAGGTGAAAAACTGTTTTTT. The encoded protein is CSVELAGEKLFF. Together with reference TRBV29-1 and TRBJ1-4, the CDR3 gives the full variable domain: SAVISQKPSRDICQRGTSLTIQCQVDSQVTMMFWYRQQPGQSLTLIATANQGSEATYESGFVIDKFPISRPNLTFSTLTVSNMSPEDSSIYLCSVELAGEKLFFGSGTQLSVL.

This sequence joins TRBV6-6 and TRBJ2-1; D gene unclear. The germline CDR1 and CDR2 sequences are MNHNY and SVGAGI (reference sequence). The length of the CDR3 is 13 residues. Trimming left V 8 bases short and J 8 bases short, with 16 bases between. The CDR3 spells CASGRPTSYEQFF. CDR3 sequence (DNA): TGTGCCAGCGGGCGGCCGACTTCCTATGAGCAGTTCTTC.

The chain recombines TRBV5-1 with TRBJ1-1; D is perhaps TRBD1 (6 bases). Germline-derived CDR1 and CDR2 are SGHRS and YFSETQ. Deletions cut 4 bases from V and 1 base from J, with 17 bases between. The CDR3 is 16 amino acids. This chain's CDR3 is CASSPRGGLKNTEAFF. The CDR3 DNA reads TGCGCCAGCAGCCCTCGGGGGGGGCTCAAGAACACTGAAGCTTTCTTT.